A selection of T cell receptor beta chains follows, all from one sample in a study of T cells in Graves' hyperthyroidism and ophthalmopathy. TCRdb reprocessed the multiplex PCR reads via MiXCR and lists one record per CDR3 protein. Here the sample spans around 99,000 distinct CDR3 sequences, around a sixth being singletons. The sample was blood. The origin of the receptors is a woman aged 50 to 60 with Graves' hyperthyroidism. Each CDR3 is given with its conserved first and last residue. The order of the fields is CDR3 DNA, CDR3 protein, D gene, V gene, clone size, J gene. The D gene is left open where the match is weak. The listing skips clone size in some rows; elsewhere it reads once, few, many or a size class.

cdr3_nt: TGTGCCAGTAGTAGAACTCCAGGGGTGACCGGGGAGCTGTTTTTT; cdr3_aa: CASSRTPGVTGELFF; d_call: NA; v_call: TRBV19; clone_size: NA; j_call: TRBJ2-2
cdr3_nt: TGTGCCACCAGTGATTTAGCGGCTTCCTCCTACAATGAGCAGTTCTTC; cdr3_aa: CATSDLAASSYNEQFF; d_call: NA; v_call: TRBV24-1; clone_size: many; j_call: TRBJ2-1
cdr3_nt: TGTGCCACCAGCAGAGATATTACGTCGCGGATTGGTGAGCAGTACTTC; cdr3_aa: CATSRDITSRIGEQYF; d_call: NA; v_call: TRBV15; clone_size: many; j_call: TRBJ2-7
cdr3_nt: TGTGCCTGGAGCGCGGGACAGGGGTTTGGCTACACCTTC; cdr3_aa: CAWSAGQGFGYTF; d_call: TRBD1; v_call: TRBV30; clone_size: many; j_call: TRBJ1-2
cdr3_nt: TGTGCCAGCCGCGAGGTCGGGACTAGCGGTTCCTACGAGCAGTACTTC; cdr3_aa: CASREVGTSGSYEQYF; d_call: TRBD2; v_call: TRBV13; clone_size: many; j_call: TRBJ2-7
cdr3_nt: TGTGCCAGCAGCGAGTGGGGTTTGGAGCCCCAGCATTTT; cdr3_aa: CASSEWGLEPQHF; d_call: NA; v_call: TRBV5-4; clone_size: NA; j_call: TRBJ1-5
cdr3_nt: TGCGCCAGCAGCATAGGGACGGACTCCTACGAGCAGTACTTC; cdr3_aa: CASSIGTDSYEQYF; d_call: NA; v_call: TRBV5-1; clone_size: many; j_call: TRBJ2-7
cdr3_nt: TGCGCCAGCAGCCCTCGAGAGGGGAGTGGCGGGGAGCTGTTTTTT; cdr3_aa: CASSPREGSGGELFF; d_call: NA; v_call: TRBV5-1; clone_size: many; j_call: TRBJ2-2
cdr3_nt: TGCAGCATGCAAGAACAAGAGACCCAGTACTTC; cdr3_aa: CSMQEQETQYF; d_call: NA; v_call: TRBV20-1; clone_size: few; j_call: TRBJ2-5
cdr3_nt: TGTGCCAGCTCACCATCAGGGGACGAGCAGTACTTC; cdr3_aa: CASSPSGDEQYF; d_call: NA; v_call: TRBV18; clone_size: NA; j_call: TRBJ2-7
cdr3_nt: TGCGCCAGCAGCTTTAGCCGGGACAGGGGAAATACTGAAGCTTTCTTT; cdr3_aa: CASSFSRDRGNTEAFF; d_call: TRBD1; v_call: TRBV5-1; clone_size: many; j_call: TRBJ1-1
cdr3_nt: TGCAGCGTTCATGGGGCTAGCGGTCAAGAGACCCAGTACTTC; cdr3_aa: CSVHGASGQETQYF; d_call: TRBD2; v_call: TRBV29-1; clone_size: many; j_call: TRBJ2-5
cdr3_nt: TGTGCCAGCAGTCCCACCGTCATCCGGGAAAGCACAGATACGCAGTATTTT; cdr3_aa: CASSPTVIRESTDTQYF; d_call: NA; v_call: TRBV14; clone_size: many; j_call: TRBJ2-3
cdr3_nt: TGTGCCAGCAGCCAAGATAGGGGAGGTTCAGGGGTTCAGCCCCAGCATTTT; cdr3_aa: CASSQDRGGSGVQPQHF; d_call: NA; v_call: TRBV3-1; clone_size: many; j_call: TRBJ1-5
cdr3_nt: TGTGCCAGCAGTACCGCAGGGAAGAACACTGAAGCTTTCTTT; cdr3_aa: CASSTAGKNTEAFF; d_call: NA; v_call: TRBV28; clone_size: many; j_call: TRBJ1-1
cdr3_nt: TGTGCCAGCTCGCCGTCTGTGAACACTGAAGCTTTCTTT; cdr3_aa: CASSPSVNTEAFF; d_call: NA; v_call: TRBV18; clone_size: many; j_call: TRBJ1-1
cdr3_nt: TGTGCCAGCAAGCGGGACAGGGGGCCAGATACGCAGTATTTT; cdr3_aa: CASKRDRGPDTQYF; d_call: TRBD1; v_call: TRBV2; clone_size: many; j_call: TRBJ2-3
cdr3_nt: TGTGCCAGCAGACACAGGGCCTTCAATCAGCCCCAGCATTTT; cdr3_aa: CASRHRAFNQPQHF; d_call: NA; v_call: TRBV6-1; clone_size: few; j_call: TRBJ1-5
cdr3_nt: TGCAGGACCACCGGGACCGGGACTAGCGGGGGAAATGAGCAGTTCTTC; cdr3_aa: CRTTGTGTSGGNEQFF; d_call: TRBD2; v_call: TRBV20-1; clone_size: once; j_call: TRBJ2-1
cdr3_nt: TGTGCCAGCACCCCCGGGACACAACCGTATAGCAATCAGCCCCAGCATTTT; cdr3_aa: CASTPGTQPYSNQPQHF; d_call: NA; v_call: TRBV28; clone_size: many; j_call: TRBJ1-5
cdr3_nt: TGTGCCAGCAGCCGACTAGCGGGGCAAGAGACCCAGTACTTC; cdr3_aa: CASSRLAGQETQYF; d_call: TRBD2; v_call: TRBV28; clone_size: many; j_call: TRBJ2-5
cdr3_nt: TGTGCCAGCCCCAGGGCCGGGGAGCTGTTTTTT; cdr3_aa: CASPRAGELFF; d_call: NA; v_call: TRBV11-2; clone_size: many; j_call: TRBJ2-2
cdr3_nt: TGTGCCATCGGACTTATTGAACATCAGCCCCAGCATTTT; cdr3_aa: CAIGLIEHQPQHF; d_call: NA; v_call: TRBV6-2/TRBV6-3; clone_size: many; j_call: TRBJ1-5
cdr3_nt: TGCGCCAGCAGCTTGGGACAGCGATTAACAGATACGCAGTATTTT; cdr3_aa: CASSLGQRLTDTQYF; d_call: NA; v_call: TRBV5-1; clone_size: NA; j_call: TRBJ2-3
cdr3_nt: TGCAGTGCGATTGGACAGGGGCGGCGATACGAGCAGTACTTC; cdr3_aa: CSAIGQGRRYEQYF; d_call: TRBD1; v_call: TRBV20-1; clone_size: many; j_call: TRBJ2-7
cdr3_nt: TGTGCCACCAGTCCCGGGACTAGCGGGGGAAATGAGCAGTTCTTC; cdr3_aa: CATSPGTSGGNEQFF; d_call: TRBD2; v_call: TRBV24-1; clone_size: few; j_call: TRBJ2-1
cdr3_nt: TGTGCCACCAGCAGAGATAGAGGCGGACTAGCGGGAGGCTACAATGAGCAGTTCTTC; cdr3_aa: CATSRDRGGLAGGYNEQFF; d_call: TRBD2; v_call: TRBV15; clone_size: NA; j_call: TRBJ2-1
cdr3_nt: TGTGCCAGCTCACCGCGGAGCCTAGGTTCCTACAATGAGCAGTTCTTC; cdr3_aa: CASSPRSLGSYNEQFF; d_call: NA; v_call: TRBV18; clone_size: many; j_call: TRBJ2-1
cdr3_nt: TGTGCCAGCAGCTCGACAGGGGATTTTGAAAAACTGTTTTTT; cdr3_aa: CASSSTGDFEKLFF; d_call: TRBD1; v_call: TRBV7-9; clone_size: many; j_call: TRBJ1-4
cdr3_nt: TGTGCCAGCAGCTGGGGTAATTCACCCCTCCACTTT; cdr3_aa: CASSWGNSPLHF; d_call: NA; v_call: TRBV5-8; clone_size: NA; j_call: TRBJ1-6
cdr3_nt: TGTGCCAGCAGCTCCCGGACAGGGACAGATACGCAGTATTTT; cdr3_aa: CASSSRTGTDTQYF; d_call: TRBD1; v_call: TRBV7-9; clone_size: many; j_call: TRBJ2-3
cdr3_nt: TGTGCCAGCAGTTGGGACTCTTCCGAGGATACGCAGTATTTT; cdr3_aa: CASSWDSSEDTQYF; d_call: NA; v_call: TRBV28; clone_size: many; j_call: TRBJ2-3
cdr3_nt: TGTGCCAGCAGTCCCCCCTCTTGGGGGCGCGACACTGAAGCTTTCTTT; cdr3_aa: CASSPPSWGRDTEAFF; d_call: NA; v_call: TRBV27; clone_size: many; j_call: TRBJ1-1
cdr3_nt: TGCGCCAGCAAGCGCCGGACAGGATCTAGCACAGATACGCAGTATTTT; cdr3_aa: CASKRRTGSSTDTQYF; d_call: TRBD1; v_call: TRBV5-1; clone_size: NA; j_call: TRBJ2-3
cdr3_nt: TGTGCCAGCAGGGGACAGGGGGACAATCAGCCCCAGCATTTT; cdr3_aa: CASRGQGDNQPQHF; d_call: TRBD1; v_call: TRBV25-1; clone_size: many; j_call: TRBJ1-5
cdr3_nt: TGCAGCGGAGGAGCGGGAGGCTTCTACAATGAGCAGTTCTTC; cdr3_aa: CSGGAGGFYNEQFF; d_call: TRBD2; v_call: TRBV29-1; clone_size: many; j_call: TRBJ2-1
cdr3_nt: TGCAGCGCCACCGCACCGGGACTAGCGGGAAATCTCTACGAGCAGTACTTC; cdr3_aa: CSATAPGLAGNLYEQYF; d_call: TRBD2; v_call: TRBV29-1; clone_size: many; j_call: TRBJ2-7
cdr3_nt: TGTGCCTGGAGGGTAGCGGGAGGGTTGGATACGCAGTATTTT; cdr3_aa: CAWRVAGGLDTQYF; d_call: TRBD2; v_call: TRBV30; clone_size: many; j_call: TRBJ2-3
cdr3_nt: TGTGCCAGCAGCGCAGCACAGGGCTCAGCAAATGAGCAGTTCTTC; cdr3_aa: CASSAAQGSANEQFF; d_call: NA; v_call: TRBV9; clone_size: many; j_call: TRBJ2-1
cdr3_nt: TGTGCTAGTGGTTTGTCCCCCTACGAGCAGTACTTC; cdr3_aa: CASGLSPYEQYF; d_call: NA; v_call: TRBV12-5; clone_size: many; j_call: TRBJ2-7
cdr3_nt: TGTGCCAGCAGTGAATATGGCTACACCTTC; cdr3_aa: CASSEYGYTF; d_call: NA; v_call: TRBV6-1; clone_size: many; j_call: TRBJ1-2
cdr3_nt: TGTGCCAGCAGTTTAGCCGGGGCAGCCGGATATGGCTACACCTTC; cdr3_aa: CASSLAGAAGYGYTF; d_call: NA; v_call: TRBV12-3/TRBV12-4; clone_size: NA; j_call: TRBJ1-2
cdr3_nt: TGTGCCTGGTCCCGGGAGGGCCTTGGTTTTTTAAAGACCCAGTACTTC; cdr3_aa: CAWSREGLGFLKTQYF; d_call: TRBD2; v_call: TRBV30; clone_size: NA; j_call: TRBJ2-5
cdr3_nt: TGTGCCAGCAGTAACCCTACAGGGGTTGACACTGAAGCTTTCTTT; cdr3_aa: CASSNPTGVDTEAFF; d_call: TRBD1; v_call: TRBV28; clone_size: many; j_call: TRBJ1-1
cdr3_nt: TGTGCCAGCAGACGAATGGAGGCAATGCCGAACACTGAAGCTTTCTTT; cdr3_aa: CASRRMEAMPNTEAFF; d_call: NA; v_call: TRBV6-1; clone_size: many; j_call: TRBJ1-1
cdr3_nt: TGCAGCGCTATGGCAGATACGCAGTATTTT; cdr3_aa: CSAMADTQYF; d_call: NA; v_call: TRBV29-1; clone_size: many; j_call: TRBJ2-3
cdr3_nt: TGTGCCACCAGTGATCGAACTAGCGGCAGAGATACGCAGTATTTT; cdr3_aa: CATSDRTSGRDTQYF; d_call: TRBD2; v_call: TRBV24-1; clone_size: many; j_call: TRBJ2-3
cdr3_nt: TGTGCCAGCAGCTTCGGCAGGGGTGGGTTTAATGAGCAGTTCTTC; cdr3_aa: CASSFGRGGFNEQFF; d_call: NA; v_call: TRBV11-2; clone_size: many; j_call: TRBJ2-1